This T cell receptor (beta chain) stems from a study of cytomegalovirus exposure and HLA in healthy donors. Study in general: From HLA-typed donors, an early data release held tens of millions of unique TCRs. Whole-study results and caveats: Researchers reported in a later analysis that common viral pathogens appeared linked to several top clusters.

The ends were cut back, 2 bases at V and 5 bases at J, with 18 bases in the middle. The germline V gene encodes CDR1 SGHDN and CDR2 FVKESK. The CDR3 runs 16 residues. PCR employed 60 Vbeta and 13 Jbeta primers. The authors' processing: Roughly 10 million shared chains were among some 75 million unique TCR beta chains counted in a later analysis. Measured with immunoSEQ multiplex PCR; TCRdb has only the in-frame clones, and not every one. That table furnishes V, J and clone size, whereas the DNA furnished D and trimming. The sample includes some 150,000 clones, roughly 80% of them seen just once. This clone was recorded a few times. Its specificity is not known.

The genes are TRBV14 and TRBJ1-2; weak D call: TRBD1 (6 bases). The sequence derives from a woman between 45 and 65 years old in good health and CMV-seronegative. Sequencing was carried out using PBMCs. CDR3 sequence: CASSQFTTGPSYGYTF. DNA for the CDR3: TGTGCCAGCAGCCAATTTACTACAGGGCCCTCGTATGGCTACACCTTC.